Following are 8 T cell receptor beta chains from one sample sequenced in a study of blood T cell repertoires in COVID-19. Here immunoSEQ multiplex PCR was the method, and the copy in TCRdb shows in-frame clones only, minus some. The sample records a few hundred thousand clones, under 90% being singletons. The sequenced sample consisted of PBMCs or T cells enriched from blood (not recorded which). The receptors come from a woman aged 18-30 years who had recovered from COVID-19.

The V gene is TRBV2, the J gene TRBJ2-7; 7 bases are shared with TRBD1. This CDR3 is 14 amino acids long. After removal of 4 bases from V and 0 bases from J, the junction contained 3 bases not matched to a gene. Per germline, CDR1 SNHLY and CDR2 FYNNEI. This CDR3 is CASSVNRGSYEQYF. The CDR3 DNA reads TGTGCCAGCAGTGTAAACAGGGGCTCCTACGAGCAGTACTTC.

V gene TRBV7-9 combines with J gene TRBJ1-1; no reliable D call. Germline CDR1 and CDR2: SEHNR and FQNEAQ (reference sequence). V gave up 7 bases and J gave up 5 bases, with 14 bases separating them. There are 13 residues in the CDR3. CDR3 bases: TGTGCCAGCACTCCCGGGGTGGGTACTGAAGCTTTCTTT. This translates into CASTPGVGTEAFF.

This sequence joins TRBV6-5 and TRBJ1-2; D unresolved. Germline assignment: CDR1 MNHEY and CDR2 SVGAGI. CDR3 length: 14 amino acids. The ends were cut back, 0 bases at V and 7 bases at J, with 12 bases in the middle. The CDR3 DNA reads as TGTGCCAGCAGTTACTCAAGGTGGAGCGGTGGCTACACCTTC. It is translated as CASSYSRWSGGYTF.

The CDR3 reads CASSPFRIHTDTQYF. The CDR3, as DNA: TGTGCCAGCAGCCCATTCAGGATACACACAGATACGCAGTATTTT. The V and J genes are TRBV7-9 and TRBJ2-3; D is unclear. With 5 bases removed from V and 2 bases from J, the gap between germline ends came to 14 bases. The CDR3 loop spans 15 amino acids. CDR1 SEHNR and CDR2 FQNEAQ come from the germline V gene (reference sequence).

This CDR3 is CARGTGRERNYGYTF. As DNA, the CDR3 is TGCGCCAGAGGGACAGGGAGAGAGCGAAACTATGGCTACACCTTC. The chain joins TRBV10-1 to TRBJ1-2, with TRBD1 matching 9 bases. This CDR3 contains 15 residues. Germline V CDR1 and CDR2: WNHNN, SYGVQD (reference sequence). Trimming at V came to 9 bases and at J to 2 bases, leaving 10 bases not matched to a gene.

The genes are TRBV10-3 and TRBJ1-2; 9 bases align to TRBD1. Germline CDR1 reads ENHRY; CDR2 reads SYGVKD. The length of the CDR3 is 11 residues. Trimming took 7 bases from V and 14 from J; bases not matched to a gene: 8. The CDR3 sequence is CAINKQGAQTF. The CDR3 DNA is TGTGCCATCAACAAACAGGGGGCGCAAACCTTC.

The chain recombines TRBV6-1 with TRBJ2-1, with 11 bases that match TRBD2. This CDR3 has 15 residues. V lost 3 bases, J lost 8 bases, and 6 bases stayed unmatched. CDR1 and CDR2 from the germline V gene are MNHNS and SASEGT. DNA for the CDR3: TGTGCCAGCAGTGATTCTAGCGGGAGGTCATATGAGCAGTTCTTC. Amino acid sequence: CASSDSSGRSYEQFF.

This rearrangement joins TRBV19 to TRBJ2-1, with D perhaps matching TRBD2 (6 bases). Germline V gene lookup returns CDR1 LNHDA and CDR2 SQIVND (reference sequence). The CDR3 sequence is 12 residues long. V was clipped by 8 bases and J by 3 bases, with 8 bases between them. CDR3 bases: TGTGCCAGTGGGGGAGGCTACAATGAGCAGTTCTTC. Its protein product is CASGGGYNEQFF.